Each of the 27 T cell receptor beta chains below was sequenced from the same sample in a study of OX40 agonist ivuxolimab in advanced cancers. The repertoire was sequenced with immunoSEQ multiplex PCR; TCRdb's copy has only in-frame clones and lacks some. The sample gives about 80,000 clones, 75% to 90% of which show up once; approximately 5% is in the top ten. The specimen was CD4+ or CD8+ T cells sorted from blood, collected in a trial of the OX40 agonist ivuxolimab. Receptors originate from an adult with an advanced solid tumor such as melanoma, head and neck, liver or kidney cancer.

This chain joins TRBV6-5 and TRBJ1-5; the D gene is possibly TRBD1 (5 bases). There are 15 residues in the CDR3. Germline V gene data show CDR1 as MNHEY and CDR2 as SVGAGI. The V gene lost 7 bases and the J gene lost 2 bases, with 15 bases spanning the gap. The chain's CDR3 is CASTKGRGGNQPQHF. For the CDR3, the DNA is TGTGCCAGCACCAAGGGACGAGGAGGCAATCAGCCCCAGCATTTT.

The CDR3 reads CASSEWGTGELFF. Here the CDR3 DNA reads TGTGCCAGCAGTGAGTGGGGTACCGGGGAGCTGTTTTTT. The chain recombines TRBV6-4 with TRBJ2-2; D is ambiguous. CDR3 length: 13 amino acids. Trimming stripped 3 bases from V and 5 bases from J, with 7 bases between. Germline loops: CDR1 MRHNA, CDR2 SNTAGT.

The chain couples TRBV5-6 to TRBJ2-7, with a weak D call TRBD1 (5 bases). The CDR3 runs to 12 residues. Germline CDR1 and CDR2: SGHDT and YYEEEE. Deletions cut 4 bases from V and 6 bases from J, with 11 bases between. This CDR3 reads CASSNQGFEQYF. The CDR3 nucleotides are TGTGCCAGCAGCAATCAGGGTTTCGAGCAGTACTTC.

This clone was observed a single time. V and J are TRBV18 and TRBJ1-5; D unresolved. In germline, CDR1 is KGHSH, CDR2 LQKENI. V gave up 3 bases and J gave up 1 base, with 10 bases separating them. This CDR3 region has 15 residues. The CDR3 DNA follows: TGTGCCAGCTCACCCGGTGGCGGGAGCAATCAGCCCCAGCATTTT. Residues: CASSPGGGSNQPQHF.

The chain couples TRBV27 to TRBJ1-2; maybe TRBD1 (6 bases). Germline CDR1 and CDR2: MNHEY and SMNVEV (reference sequence). The germline V and J ends were trimmed by 6 bases and 4 bases, with 12 bases remaining between them. CDR3 length: 13 amino acids. The chain's CDR3 is CASRADSSYGYTF. The CDR3 region has the DNA TGTGCCAGCAGAGCGGACAGTTCCTATGGCTACACCTTC.

This clone came up once. This CDR3 is also generated by other DNA sequences in the sample. The chain carries TRBV7-6 and TRBJ2-1; 8 bases fit TRBD2. The germline CDR1 and CDR2 sequences are SGHVS and FNYEAQ. Trimming cost V 5 bases and J 4 bases; bases outside gene matches: 1. The length of the CDR3 is 13 residues. In DNA, the CDR3 is TGTGCCAGCAGCCCGGGGGGGTACAATGAGCAGTTCTTC. Translated: CASSPGGYNEQFF.

The V and J genes are TRBV6-5 and TRBJ1-5; D uncertain. V lost 6 bases and J 0 bases, leaving 12 bases between the germline ends. The germline V gene encodes CDR1 MNHEY and CDR2 SVGAGI. The CDR3 runs to 15 residues. DNA of the CDR3: TGTGCCAGCAGCGGCCACGCGGATAGCAATCAGCCCCAGCATTTT. This codes for CASSGHADSNQPQHF.

This clone was picked up one time. V and J are TRBV7-8 and TRBJ2-4; no definite D call. Germline assignment: CDR1 SGHVS and CDR2 FQNEAQ. The length of the CDR3 is 12 residues. V shed 6 bases and J shed 2 bases, with 5 bases lying between them. This CDR3 is CASSLTKNIQYF. CDR3 DNA sequence: TGTGCCAGCAGTCTTACCAAAAACATTCAGTACTTC.

V usage is TRBV18 and J usage is TRBJ2-5; 7 bases agree with TRBD1. V lost 3 bases to trimming and J lost 4 bases; unmatched junction nucleotides: 8. The germline V gene has CDR1 KGHSH and CDR2 LQKENI. This CDR3 is 15 amino acids long. The DNA for the CDR3 is TGTGCCAGCTCACCCCCTGACAGGGAGAGAGAGACCCAGTACTTC. Translation: CASSPPDRERETQYF.

V is TRBV7-2 and J is TRBJ2-6; D possibly corresponds to TRBD2 (5 bases). Trimming stripped 5 bases from V and 1 base from J, with 15 bases between. The CDR3 sequence is 17 residues long. Germline V gives CDR1 SGHTA, CDR2 FQGNSA. As DNA, the CDR3 is TGTGCCAGCAGCGTGAGAGGGCGAGGATCTGGGGCCAACGTCCTGACTTTC. Its translation: CASSVRGRGSGANVLTF. Supplemented by reference TRBV7-2 and TRBJ2-6, the full variable domain reads GAGVSQSPSNKVTEKGKDVELRCDPISGHTALYWYRQSLGQGLEFLIYFQGNSAPDKSGLPSDRFSAERTGGSVSTLTIQRTQQEDSAVYLCASSVRGRGSGANVLTFGAGSRLTVL.

DNA for the CDR3: TGTGCCAGCGGGGGAGGGAAATACACCTTC. This translates into CASGGGKYTF. The chain employs TRBV7-9 and TRBJ1-2; a weak D match, TRBD1 (5 bases). Germline CDR1 is SEHNR and CDR2 is FQNEAQ (reference sequence). This CDR3 comprises 10 residues. With 8 bases removed from V and 11 bases from J, the gap between germline ends came to 12 bases.

By sample share, this clone is medium-sized. The genes are TRBV23-1 and TRBJ2-2; D may be TRBD1 or TRBD2 (6 bases each). TRBV23-1 is assigned to the ORF class and has an uncertain function. This CDR3 has 14 residues. V lost 11 bases and J 13 bases, leaving 26 bases between the germline ends. The CDR3 region is CAPSTGPHRGGLFF. In nucleotides, the CDR3 is TGCGCCCCATCGACAGGTCCACACCGGGGAGGGCTGTTTTTT.

This clone was seen once. CDR3 in DNA: TGTGCCAGCAGCTTCGGGCGAGAGGGCTCCCAGTACTTC. Translated, it gives CASSFGREGSQYF. V gene TRBV5-6 combines with J gene TRBJ2-5; D might be TRBD2 (5 bases). The CDR3 length is 13 residues. The V end lost 2 bases, the J end lost 9 bases, and 14 bases lay between the germline ends. Germline CDR1 SGHDT, CDR2 YYEEEE. Combining the CDR3 with reference TRBV5-6 and TRBJ2-5 gives the whole variable domain DAGVTQSPTHLIKTRGQQVTLRCSPKSGHDTVSWYQQALGQGPQFIFQYYEEEERQRGNFPDRFSGHQFPNYSSELNVNALLLGDSALYLCASSFGREGSQYFGPGTRLLVL.

The V and J genes are TRBV4-2 and TRBJ1-4; 8 bases fit TRBD1. Germline CDR1 is LGHNA and CDR2 is YNFKEQ. With 2 bases clipped from V and 4 bases from J, the junction kept 9 bases outside the gene matches. This CDR3 is built from 17 residues. The DNA for the CDR3 is TGTGCCAGCAGCCAACCCGACAGGGGCTTTGGTAATGAAAAACTGTTTTTT. Protein sequence: CASSQPDRGFGNEKLFF.

The chain has TRBV6-6 and TRBJ2-1; 9 bases fit TRBD1. Losses at the gene ends were 5 bases for V and 5 bases for J; bases not matched to a gene: 7. In germline, CDR1 is MNHNY, CDR2 SVGAGI (reference sequence). The CDR3 totals 15 residues. The CDR3 loop reads CASSQRGQGNNEQFF. CDR3 nucleotides: TGTGCCAGCAGTCAAAGGGGACAGGGAAACAATGAGCAGTTCTTC.

The chain links TRBV4-1 to TRBJ2-3, with D possibly TRBD2 on 5 matching bases. Trimming removed 4 bases at V and 8 bases at J, with 22 bases between. Germline V gene sequence: CDR1 MGHRA, CDR2 YSYEKL. This CDR3 spans 16 amino acids. The CDR3 region is CASSLAAGTAGLTQYF. In DNA form, the CDR3 reads TGCGCCAGCAGCCTGGCGGCGGGTACCGCCGGCCTTACGCAGTATTTT.

This chain links TRBV6-1 with TRBJ1-1; TRBD1 agrees at 7 bases. From germline, CDR1 is MNHNS and CDR2 SASEGT. V lost 4 bases and J lost 4; bases outside the gene matches: 15. This CDR3 has 17 amino acids. CDR3 bases: TGTGCCAGCAGTGGGGACAGTGATCTTGCCCGTCTCACTGAAGCTTTCTTT. The encoded protein is CASSGDSDLARLTEAFF.

The chain links TRBV18 to TRBJ1-6; D call uncertain. Germline CDR1 is KGHSH and CDR2 is LQKENI. The CDR3 runs 13 residues. V dropped 3 bases and J dropped 5 bases, with 5 bases sitting between them. CDR3 bases: TGTGCCAGCTCACCCGACCATAATTCACCCCTCCACTTT. This encodes CASSPDHNSPLHF. Supplemented by reference TRBV18 and TRBJ1-6, the full variable domain reads NAGVMQNPRHLVRRRGQEARLRCSPMKGHSHVYWYRQLPEEGLKFMVYLQKENIIDESGMPKERFSAEFPKEGPSILRIQQVVRGDSAAYFCASSPDHNSPLHFGNGTRLTVT.

This chain uses TRBV5-1 with TRBJ1-5, with D possibly matching TRBD1 (6 bases). Trimming pared 0 bases from V and 6 bases from J, leaving 7 bases between. CDR1 is SGHRS and CDR2 is YFSETQ in the germline V gene. The CDR3 contains 13 residues. The CDR3 spells CASSLDRAQPQHF. The CDR3 DNA sequence: TGCGCCAGCAGCTTGGACAGGGCTCAGCCCCAGCATTTT.

The chain joins TRBV9 to TRBJ1-1, with D tentatively TRBD1 (5 bases). The V end was cut by 0 bases, the J end by 2 bases, with 8 bases between. CDR3 length: 14 residues. CDR1 and CDR2 (germline): SGDLS, YYNGEE. The CDR3 loop reads CASSVVQGNTEAFF. The CDR3 region has the DNA TGTGCCAGCAGCGTAGTCCAGGGTAACACTGAAGCTTTCTTT.

This chain joins TRBV19 and TRBJ2-2; 9 positions agree with TRBD2. V gave up 4 bases and J gave up 3 bases; unmatched junction bases: 9. CDR3 length: 17 residues. Germline V gives CDR1 LNHDA, CDR2 SQIVND (reference sequence). CDR3 loop: CASSTFLAGEHTGELFF. The CDR3 DNA reads TGTGCCAGTAGTACTTTCTTAGCGGGAGAACACACCGGGGAGCTGTTTTTT.

The chain has TRBV6-7 and TRBJ2-7; D possibly uses TRBD1 or TRBD2 (6 bases each). TRBV6-7 is an open reading frame, and its role is uncertain. The CDR3 is 15 amino acids. Trimming shortened V by 7 bases and J by 2 bases, and 18 bases separated the two germline ends. CDR3 region: CASTPSGSGAYEQYF. As DNA, the CDR3 is TGTGCCAGCACCCCCAGCGGGTCAGGGGCCTACGAGCAGTACTTC.

This clone was seen only once. One junction end disagrees with the germline gene, perhaps due to a read error. The chain carries TRBV30 and TRBJ1-4, with a possible D match to TRBD1 (5 bases). From germline, CDR1 is GTSNPN and CDR2 SVGIG (reference sequence). This CDR3 comprises 13 residues. The chain's CDR3 is CAWGSKGKEKVFF. In nucleotides, the CDR3 is TGTGCCTGGGGGAGTAAGGGGAAAGAAAAAGTGTTTTTT.

The gene calls are TRBV19 and TRBJ2-7; TRBD2 matches 8 bases. This CDR3 is built from 17 residues. Trimming took 2 bases from V and 2 from J; bases not matched to a gene: 11. Germline V gene sequence: CDR1 LNHDA, CDR2 SQIVND (reference sequence). CDR3 protein: CASSIRSPAGGTYEQYF. The CDR3 DNA reads as TGTGCCAGTAGTATAAGAAGTCCCGCGGGAGGAACCTACGAGCAGTACTTC.

The rearrangement uses TRBV27 and TRBJ2-1; 10 nucleotides match TRBD2. The CDR3 covers 18 residues. Looked up from germline, CDR1 is MNHEY and CDR2 is SMNVEV (reference sequence). J was trimmed by 5 bases and V by 2 bases; bases with no gene match: 12. The CDR3 coding sequence is TGTGCCAGCAGTTTACTCCCACTAGCGGGAAAATGGGACAATGAGCAGTTCTTC. This codes for CASSLLPLAGKWDNEQFF.

The chain carries TRBV6-1 and TRBJ2-7, with D possibly TRBD1 on 6 matching bases. Germline CDR1 reads MNHNS; CDR2 reads SASEGT. V lost 9 bases and J 7 bases, leaving 19 bases between the germline ends. The CDR3 contains 13 residues. The CDR3 sequence is CARPGQKAREQYF. In DNA form, the CDR3 reads TGTGCCAGACCGGGACAAAAGGCAAGGGAGCAGTACTTC.

This clone was observed a handful of times. V usage is TRBV15 and J usage is TRBJ2-7; 11 positions agree with TRBD1. The CDR3 is made up of 15 amino acids. CDR1 is LNHNV, CDR2 YYDKDF, per germline (reference sequence). The J segment lost 6 bases and the V segment lost 4 bases, leaving 8 bases of the junction unmatched. The CDR3 region is CATSKGQGESGEQYF. The CDR3 nucleotides read TGTGCCACCAGCAAGGGACAGGGGGAGTCTGGCGAGCAGTACTTC.